The rows below give T cell receptor beta chains drawn from one sample of a study of OX40 agonist ivuxolimab in advanced cancers. Produced via immunoSEQ multiplex PCR; TCRdb's table is partial and in-frame only. The data show about 73,000 clones, 85% to 90% seen once. The sequences come from CD4+ or CD8+ T cells sorted from blood, collected in a trial of the OX40 agonist ivuxolimab. The source of these receptors is an adult with an advanced solid tumor such as melanoma, head and neck, liver or kidney cancer. CDR3s include the opening cysteine and the closing phenylalanine or tryptophan. The D gene is left open where the match is weak. A clone size is listed for some rows: how often the clone was seen (once, few, many), or a class if it is expanded.

J gene: TRBJ1-4
D gene: .
V gene: TRBV21-1
clone size: .
CDR3 protein: CASSMGTGEEKLFF
CDR3 DNA: TGTGCCAGCAGCATGGGGACAGGGGAAGAAAAACTGTTTTTT

J gene: TRBJ2-7
D gene: .
V gene: TRBV27
clone size: .
CDR3 protein: CASSLYAAYEQYF
CDR3 DNA: TGTGCCAGCAGTTTATATGCAGCCTACGAGCAGTACTTC

J gene: TRBJ2-1
D gene: .
V gene: TRBV7-9
clone size: .
CDR3 protein: CASSPFPPVGRNEQFF
CDR3 DNA: TGTGCCAGCAGCCCCTTCCCTCCGGTTGGTCGCAATGAGCAGTTCTTC

J gene: TRBJ2-6
D gene: .
V gene: TRBV14
clone size: .
CDR3 protein: CASSQLERGDGANVLTF
CDR3 DNA: TGTGCCAGCAGCCAACTCGAGAGGGGAGACGGGGCCAACGTCCTGACTTTC

J gene: TRBJ1-3
D gene: TRBD1
V gene: TRBV10-3
clone size: .
CDR3 protein: CAISETGAVAGNTIYF
CDR3 DNA: TGTGCCATCAGTGAGACAGGGGCGGTGGCTGGAAACACCATATATTTT

J gene: TRBJ2-7
D gene: .
V gene: TRBV2
clone size: .
CDR3 protein: CASSSGPERYEQYF
CDR3 DNA: TGTGCCAGCAGTTCCGGCCCTGAGCGCTACGAGCAGTACTTC

J gene: TRBJ2-7
D gene: TRBD1
V gene: TRBV28
clone size: .
CDR3 protein: CASSRVGQGGEQYF
CDR3 DNA: TGTGCCAGCTCAAGAGTAGGACAGGGGGGCGAGCAGTACTTC

J gene: TRBJ1-6
D gene: .
V gene: TRBV30
clone size: .
CDR3 protein: CAWSVGGPLHF
CDR3 DNA: TGTGCCTGGAGTGTAGGGGGGCCCCTCCACTTT

J gene: TRBJ2-7
D gene: .
V gene: TRBV2
clone size: .
CDR3 protein: CASSPVSNSYEQYF
CDR3 DNA: TGTGCCAGCAGCCCCGTGTCGAACAGCTACGAGCAGTACTTC

J gene: TRBJ2-7
D gene: TRBD1
V gene: TRBV19
clone size: .
CDR3 protein: CASGQGLSYEQYF
CDR3 DNA: TGTGCCAGCGGACAGGGGTTATCCTACGAGCAGTACTTC

J gene: TRBJ2-3
D gene: .
V gene: TRBV4-1
clone size: .
CDR3 protein: CASSQAWPDTQYF
CDR3 DNA: TGCGCCAGCAGCCAAGCGTGGCCAGATACGCAGTATTTT

J gene: TRBJ2-7
D gene: .
V gene: TRBV4-1
clone size: once
CDR3 protein: CASSQARGHEQYF
CDR3 DNA: TGCGCCAGCAGCCAAGCCAGGGGCCACGAGCAGTACTTC

J gene: TRBJ1-1
D gene: .
V gene: TRBV19
clone size: few
CDR3 protein: CASSILMGTEAFF
CDR3 DNA: TGTGCCAGTAGTATTTTGATGGGGACTGAAGCTTTCTTT

J gene: TRBJ2-1
D gene: .
V gene: TRBV7-9
clone size: .
CDR3 protein: CASLPDLFNEQFF
CDR3 DNA: TGTGCCAGCCTCCCGGACCTTTTTAATGAGCAGTTCTTC

J gene: TRBJ1-6
D gene: TRBD1
V gene: TRBV6-5
clone size: .
CDR3 protein: CASSTGQGTSPLHF
CDR3 DNA: TGTGCCAGCAGCACGGGACAGGGGACTTCACCCCTCCACTTT

J gene: TRBJ2-1
D gene: .
V gene: TRBV19
clone size: .
CDR3 protein: CASSRESSYNEQFF
CDR3 DNA: TGTGCCAGTAGTCGGGAAAGCTCCTACAATGAGCAGTTCTTC

J gene: TRBJ1-2
D gene: .
V gene: TRBV7-9
clone size: .
CDR3 protein: CASSLGDLDGYTF
CDR3 DNA: TGTGCCAGCAGCTTGGGAGACCTTGATGGCTACACCTTC

J gene: TRBJ1-6
D gene: .
V gene: TRBV7-3
clone size: .
CDR3 protein: CASSLRATENSPLHF
CDR3 DNA: TGTGCCAGCAGCTTACGAGCAACGGAGAATTCACCCCTCCACTTT

J gene: TRBJ2-1
D gene: .
V gene: TRBV19
clone size: .
CDR3 protein: CASSFRGAGYNEQFF
CDR3 DNA: TGTGCCAGTAGCTTCAGGGGGGCGGGGTACAATGAGCAGTTCTTC

J gene: TRBJ1-1
D gene: TRBD1
V gene: TRBV19
clone size: .
CDR3 protein: CASSFKGQGEAFF
CDR3 DNA: TGTGCCAGTAGTTTTAAAGGACAGGGTGAAGCTTTCTTT

J gene: TRBJ1-2
D gene: .
V gene: TRBV2
clone size: .
CDR3 protein: CASTYTPGGYTF
CDR3 DNA: TGTGCCAGCACCTATACCCCCGGCGGCTACACCTTC

J gene: TRBJ2-7
D gene: TRBD2
V gene: TRBV5-4
clone size: .
CDR3 protein: CASSLAAGGPNEQYF
CDR3 DNA: TGTGCCAGCAGCTTGGCGGCGGGAGGGCCCAACGAGCAGTACTTC

J gene: TRBJ2-5
D gene: .
V gene: TRBV15
clone size: .
CDR3 protein: CATALGQETQYF
CDR3 DNA: TGTGCCACCGCGTTGGGGCAAGAGACCCAGTACTTC

J gene: TRBJ2-7
D gene: .
V gene: TRBV7-9
clone size: .
CDR3 protein: CASSSPKTDYEQYF
CDR3 DNA: TGTGCCAGCAGTTCTCCAAAGACGGACTACGAGCAGTACTTC

J gene: TRBJ2-1
D gene: TRBD1
V gene: TRBV5-1
clone size: .
CDR3 protein: CASSSHRDRVLDEQFF
CDR3 DNA: TGCGCCAGCAGCTCCCATAGGGACAGGGTTTTAGATGAGCAGTTCTTC

J gene: TRBJ1-1
D gene: .
V gene: TRBV5-1
clone size: .
CDR3 protein: CASSLGGGAEAFF
CDR3 DNA: TGCGCCAGCAGCCTGGGGGGTGGGGCTGAAGCTTTCTTT

J gene: TRBJ2-7
D gene: TRBD2
V gene: TRBV10-2
clone size: .
CDR3 protein: CASSDGGTLYEQYF
CDR3 DNA: TGCGCCAGCAGTGACGGGGGGACTCTCTACGAGCAGTACTTC

J gene: TRBJ2-1
D gene: .
V gene: TRBV6-5
clone size: once
CDR3 protein: CASSYVTSWYNEQFF
CDR3 DNA: TGTGCCAGCAGTTACGTGACTAGTTGGTACAATGAGCAGTTCTTC

J gene: TRBJ1-1
D gene: .
V gene: TRBV7-5
clone size: .
CDR3 protein: CASSPTVTEAFF
CDR3 DNA: TGTGCCAGCAGCCCCACCGTCACTGAAGCTTTCTTT

J gene: TRBJ2-1
D gene: TRBD2
V gene: TRBV5-1
clone size: .
CDR3 protein: CASSLADGRAANEQFF
CDR3 DNA: TGCGCCAGCAGCTTGGCCGACGGGAGGGCCGCGAATGAGCAGTTCTTC

J gene: TRBJ1-2
D gene: .
V gene: TRBV9
clone size: many
CDR3 protein: CASSVGDWGYTF
CDR3 DNA: TGTGCCAGCAGCGTAGGGGATTGGGGCTACACCTTC

J gene: TRBJ2-1
D gene: .
V gene: TRBV7-9
clone size: .
CDR3 protein: CASTPGGEQFF
CDR3 DNA: TGTGCCAGCACCCCCGGGGGTGAGCAGTTCTTC

J gene: TRBJ1-2
D gene: .
V gene: TRBV27
clone size: .
CDR3 protein: CASSGQPNYGYTF
CDR3 DNA: TGTGCCAGCAGTGGACAGCCTAACTATGGCTACACCTTC

J gene: TRBJ2-7
D gene: TRBD2
V gene: TRBV27
clone size: .
CDR3 protein: CASSLGGTTAYEQYF
CDR3 DNA: TGTGCCAGCAGTCTCGGAGGGACTACTGCCTACGAGCAGTACTTC

J gene: TRBJ2-5
D gene: .
V gene: TRBV7-9
clone size: .
CDR3 protein: CASSLPDIAVTQYF
CDR3 DNA: TGTGCCAGCAGCCTCCCGGACATTGCGGTGACCCAGTACTTC

J gene: TRBJ2-7
D gene: TRBD2
V gene: TRBV27
clone size: .
CDR3 protein: CASSAGLAAYEQYF
CDR3 DNA: TGTGCCAGCAGCGCGGGTCTAGCGGCCTACGAGCAGTACTTC